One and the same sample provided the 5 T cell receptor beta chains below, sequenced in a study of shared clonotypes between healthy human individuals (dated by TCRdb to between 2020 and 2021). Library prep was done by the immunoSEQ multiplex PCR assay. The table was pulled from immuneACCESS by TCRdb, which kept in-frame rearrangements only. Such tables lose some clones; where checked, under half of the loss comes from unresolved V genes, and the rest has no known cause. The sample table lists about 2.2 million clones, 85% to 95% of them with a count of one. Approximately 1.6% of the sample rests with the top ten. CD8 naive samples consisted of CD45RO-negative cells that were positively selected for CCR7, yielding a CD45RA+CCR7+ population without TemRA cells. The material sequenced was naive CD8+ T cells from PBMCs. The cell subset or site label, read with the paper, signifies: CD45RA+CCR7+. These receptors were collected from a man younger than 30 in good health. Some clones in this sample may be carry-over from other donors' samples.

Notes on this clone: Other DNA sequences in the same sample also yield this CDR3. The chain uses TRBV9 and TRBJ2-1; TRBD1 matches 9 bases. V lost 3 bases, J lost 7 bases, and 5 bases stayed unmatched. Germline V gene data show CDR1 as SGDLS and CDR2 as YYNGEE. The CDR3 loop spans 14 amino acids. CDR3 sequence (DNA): TGTGCCAGCAGCGCGGGACAGGGAGATAATGAGCAGTTCTTC. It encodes CASSAGQGDNEQFF.

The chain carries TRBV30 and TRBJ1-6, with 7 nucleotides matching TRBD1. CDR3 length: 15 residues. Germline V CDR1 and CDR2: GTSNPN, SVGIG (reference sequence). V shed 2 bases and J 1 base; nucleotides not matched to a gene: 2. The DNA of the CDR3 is TGTGCCTGGAGTACAGGGGAATCCTATAATTCACCCCTCCACTTT. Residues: CAWSTGESYNSPLHF.

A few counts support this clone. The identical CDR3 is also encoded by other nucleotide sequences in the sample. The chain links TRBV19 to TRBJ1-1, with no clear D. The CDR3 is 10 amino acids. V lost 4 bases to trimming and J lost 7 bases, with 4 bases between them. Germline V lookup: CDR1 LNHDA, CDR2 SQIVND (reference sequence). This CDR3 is CASSRGEAFF. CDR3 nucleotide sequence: TGTGCCAGTAGTAGGGGTGAAGCTTTCTTT.

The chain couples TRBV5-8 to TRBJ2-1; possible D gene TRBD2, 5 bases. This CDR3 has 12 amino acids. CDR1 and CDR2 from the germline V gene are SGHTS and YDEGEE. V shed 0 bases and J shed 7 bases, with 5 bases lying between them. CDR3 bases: TGTGCCAGCAGCTTGGCGGGGAATGAGCAGTTCTTC. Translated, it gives CASSLAGNEQFF.

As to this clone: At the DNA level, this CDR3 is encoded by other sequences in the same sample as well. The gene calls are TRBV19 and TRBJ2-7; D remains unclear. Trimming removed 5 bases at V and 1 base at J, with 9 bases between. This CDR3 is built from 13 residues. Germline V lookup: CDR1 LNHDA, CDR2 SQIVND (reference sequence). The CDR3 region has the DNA TGTGCCAGTAGTTCACCACAATCCTACGAGCAGTACTTC. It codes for CASSSPQSYEQYF.